The 16 T cell receptor beta chains in this list originate from one sample, sequenced in a study of cytomegalovirus exposure and HLA in healthy donors. The PCR had 60 Vbeta and 13 Jbeta primers. Sequencing was performed with immunoSEQ multiplex PCR; in TCRdb, only in-frame clones are kept and a portion is missing. The data contain some 170,000 clones, 75% of them singletons. Sequencing was carried out using PBMCs. The source of these receptors is a woman aged 45-60 years in good health and CMV-seropositive.

This clone was counted a few times. This chain joins TRBV28 and TRBJ1-2; D not certain. The CDR3 length is 14 residues. Per the germline V gene, CDR1 is MDHEN and CDR2 is SYDVKM. The V end lost 3 bases, the J end lost 3 bases, and 11 bases lay between the germline ends. The CDR3 DNA reads TGTGCCAGCAGTTTGAGCCTACGGGACTATGGCTACACCTTC. Its protein product is CASSLSLRDYGYTF.

This chain links TRBV5-1 with TRBJ2-7; TRBD1 aligns across 12 bases. CDR3 length equals 15 residues. Germline V gene lookup returns CDR1 SGHRS and CDR2 YFSETQ. V lost 4 bases and J lost 9; bases outside the gene matches: 11. The chain's CDR3 is CASSAGTGGFVGQYF. In nucleotides, the CDR3 is TGCGCCAGCAGCGCGGGGACAGGGGGCTTTGTTGGGCAGTACTTC.

The V gene is TRBV5-1, the J gene TRBJ2-1; 10 bases are a match to TRBD1. The germline gives CDR1 SGHRS, CDR2 YFSETQ. This CDR3 has 16 amino acids. Losses at the gene ends were 5 bases for V and 0 bases for J; bases not matched to a gene: 5. CDR3 residues: CASRFRTGGSYNEQFF. CDR3 bases: TGCGCCAGCAGGTTTCGGACAGGGGGCTCCTACAATGAGCAGTTCTTC.

This clone was found a few times. The chain has TRBV2 and TRBJ1-2, with 9 bases that match TRBD1. V lost 3 bases and J lost 3; bases outside the gene matches: 2. CDR3 size: 14 residues. Germline assignment: CDR1 SNHLY and CDR2 FYNNEI. This CDR3 is CASSERTGDYGYTF. The CDR3 nucleotides are TGTGCCAGCAGTGAGAGGACAGGGGACTATGGCTACACCTTC.

The V and J genes are TRBV5-1 and TRBJ2-3; D might be TRBD2 (7 bases). CDR3 length: 15 residues. The ends were cut back, 4 bases at V and 0 bases at J, with 12 bases in the middle. Germline V gene sequence: CDR1 SGHRS, CDR2 YFSETQ. The CDR3 DNA follows: TGCGCCAGCAGCCTTGGGGGGGCTAGCACAGATACGCAGTATTTT. Its protein product is CASSLGGASTDTQYF. The full variable domain, with the rest looked up from reference TRBV5-1 and TRBJ2-3, is KAGVTQTPRYLIKTRGQQVTLSCSPISGHRSVSWYQQTPGQGLQFLFEYFSETQRNKGNFPGRFSGRQFSNSRSEMNVSTLELGDSALYLCASSLGGASTDTQYFGPGTRLTVL.

V usage is TRBV2 and J usage is TRBJ2-1; D is ambiguous. The V and J ends lost 3 bases and 0 bases respectively, with 3 bases between them. Germline CDR1 SNHLY, CDR2 FYNNEI. CDR3 length: 13 residues. The DNA of the CDR3 is TGTGCCAGCAGTGACAGCTCCTACAATGAGCAGTTCTTC. Translating it yields CASSDSSYNEQFF.

The chain combines TRBV2 with TRBJ2-7; tentatively, D is TRBD1 (6 bases). CDR3 length equals 12 residues. Germline values: CDR1 SNHLY, CDR2 FYNNEI. Trimming removed 7 bases at V and 4 bases at J, with 11 bases between. CDR3 in amino acids: CASTEQGYEQYF. The CDR3 coding sequence is TGTGCCAGCACCGAACAGGGATACGAGCAGTACTTC.

The V and J genes are TRBV5-6 and TRBJ1-2; 11 nucleotides agree with TRBD1. Per the germline V gene, CDR1 is SGHDT and CDR2 is YYEEEE. J gave up 1 base and V 4 bases, and 9 bases lay outside the gene matches. The CDR3 is 17 amino acids. CDR3 loop: CASSGTGQGEINYGYTF. CDR3 nucleotides: TGTGCCAGCAGCGGAACGGGACAGGGGGAAATTAACTATGGCTACACCTTC.

The chain joins TRBV2 to TRBJ2-2; 7 bases are shared with TRBD1. CDR3 length equals 15 residues. The junction had 4 bases not matched to a gene; V was cut back by 6 bases and J by 0 bases. CDR1 and CDR2 from the germline V gene are SNHLY and FYNNEI. Here the CDR3 reads CASSRGGSNTGELFF. The CDR3 region has the DNA TGTGCCAGCAGCCGAGGGGGCTCGAACACCGGGGAGCTGTTTTTT.

In this sample, this clone turned up a few times. A read error may produce the germline difference seen at one junction end. The chain carries TRBV12-5 and TRBJ1-6; no firm D call. Germline V CDR1 and CDR2: LGHNT, FRNRAP. CDR3 length: 14 residues. This chain's CDR3 is CASALGLESSPLHF. In nucleotides, the CDR3 is TGTGCTAGTGCTTTGGGGTTAGAGTCCTCACCCCTCCACTTT.

About this clone: A junction boundary mismatches the germline segment, possibly from a read error. The genes are TRBV9 and TRBJ1-2; 8 nucleotides match TRBD1. In germline, CDR1 is SGDLS, CDR2 YYNGEE. The CDR3 totals 11 residues. CDR3 protein: CASSGRDRIIF. The CDR3 DNA is TGTGCCAGCAGCGGAAGGGACAGGATTATCTTC.

The chain combines TRBV5-1 with TRBJ2-3, with TRBD2 identical over 7 bases. Per germline, CDR1 SGHRS and CDR2 YFSETQ. The CDR3 totals 16 residues. Trimming took 0 bases from V and 3 from J; bases not matched to a gene: 7. The CDR3 is CASSLDGGGGTDTQYF. CDR3 sequence (DNA): TGCGCCAGCAGCTTGGATGGCGGGGGTGGTACAGATACGCAGTATTTT. Using reference TRBV5-1 and TRBJ2-3 for the parts outside the CDR3, the full variable domain is KAGVTQTPRYLIKTRGQQVTLSCSPISGHRSVSWYQQTPGQGLQFLFEYFSETQRNKGNFPGRFSGRQFSNSRSEMNVSTLELGDSALYLCASSLDGGGGTDTQYFGPGTRLTVL.

The chain couples TRBV30 to TRBJ2-2; D remains unclear. CDR3 size: 15 residues. Trimming stripped 2 bases from V and 5 bases from J, with 15 bases between. Germline values: CDR1 GTSNPN, CDR2 SVGIG (reference sequence). CDR3 in DNA: TGTGCCTGGAGTCCTCGTGCTAGAGGTACCGGGGAGCTGTTTTTT. The encoded protein is CAWSPRARGTGELFF.

J is TRBJ2-7 and V is TRBV9; D not resolved. The V gene's germline CDR1 is SGDLS and CDR2 YYNGEE. The CDR3 sequence is 15 residues long. Deletions cut 4 bases from V and 3 bases from J, with 17 bases between. Written as DNA, the CDR3 is TGTGCCAGCAGCCCGACGGATGTGGGCGTCTACGAGCAGTACTTC. It specifies CASSPTDVGVYEQYF.

The V and J genes are TRBV15 and TRBJ2-5, with 13 bases identical to TRBD2. This CDR3 has 16 residues. CDR1 and CDR2 from the germline V gene are LNHNV and YYDKDF (reference sequence). Germline trimming cut 1 base from V and 8 bases from J; bases unmatched to any gene: 7. CDR3 in amino acids: CATSRGTSGGGRTQYF. The CDR3, as DNA: TGTGCCACCAGCAGAGGGACTAGCGGGGGTGGACGAACCCAGTACTTC. The full variable domain, rest sourced from reference TRBV15 and TRBJ2-5, is DAMVIQNPRYQVTQFGKPVTLSCSQTLNHNVMYWYQQKSSQAPKLLFHYYDKDFNNEADTPDNFQSRRPNTSFCFLDIRSPGLGDTAMYLCATSRGTSGGGRTQYFGPGTRLLVL.

The CDR3 region is CASGTGQSPEAFF. The CDR3 DNA is TGTGCCAGCGGGACAGGACAATCCCCCGAAGCTTTCTTT. The chain joins TRBV18 to TRBJ1-1, with 8 bases matching TRBD1. Unmatched junction bases numbered 10, after V lost 8 bases and J lost 8 bases. The germline CDR1 and CDR2 sequences are KGHSH and LQKENI. CDR3 size: 13 residues. The whole variable domain, remainder taken from reference TRBV18 and TRBJ1-1, is NAGVMQNPRHLVRRRGQEARLRCSPMKGHSHVYWYRQLPEEGLKFMVYLQKENIIDESGMPKERFSAEFPKEGPSILRIQQVVRGDSAAYFCASGTGQSPEAFFGQGTRLTVV.